This T cell receptor (beta chain) was retrieved from a study of blood T cell repertoires in COVID-19. The overall study: Both acute and convalescent COVID-19 samples were obtained from the United States, Italy and Spain.

Per the study methods: Counts of nucleated cells, estimated from reference gene primer amplification, were obtained. This table comes from immunoSEQ multiplex PCR, and its TCRdb copy is limited to in-frame clones, with some not included. D and trimming come from the DNA, and the V and J calls and clone size come from that table. The sample consists of under 450,000 clones, more than 65% of them appearing once. The germline CDR1 and CDR2 sequences are KGHDR and SFDVKD. The CDR3 has 14 amino acids. The ends lost 9 bases at V and 4 bases at J; junction bases unmatched: 6. This receptor was identified in a human donor with acute or convalescent COVID-19. The donor label of this sample is uncertain. Sequencing was performed on peripheral blood. V gene TRBV24-1 combines with J gene TRBJ1-2, with 11 bases fitting TRBD1. The CDR3: CATGVGTGGYGYTF. In DNA form, the CDR3 reads TGTGCCACCGGGGTCGGGACAGGGGGCTATGGCTACACCTTC.